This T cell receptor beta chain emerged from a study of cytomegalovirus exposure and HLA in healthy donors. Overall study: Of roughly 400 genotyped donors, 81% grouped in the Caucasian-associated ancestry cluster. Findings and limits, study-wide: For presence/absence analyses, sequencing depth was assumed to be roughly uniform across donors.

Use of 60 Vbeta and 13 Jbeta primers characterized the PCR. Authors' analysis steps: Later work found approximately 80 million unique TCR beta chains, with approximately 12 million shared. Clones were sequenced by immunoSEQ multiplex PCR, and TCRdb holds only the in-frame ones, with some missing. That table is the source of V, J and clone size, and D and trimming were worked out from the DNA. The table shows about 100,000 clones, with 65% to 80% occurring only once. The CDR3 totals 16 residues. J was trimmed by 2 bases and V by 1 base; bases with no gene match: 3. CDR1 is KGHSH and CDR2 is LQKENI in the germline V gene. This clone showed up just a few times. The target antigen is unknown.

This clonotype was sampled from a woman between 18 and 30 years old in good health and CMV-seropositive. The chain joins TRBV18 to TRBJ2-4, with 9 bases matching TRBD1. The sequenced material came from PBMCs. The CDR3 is CASSPRDRVTKNIQYF. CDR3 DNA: TGTGCCAGCTCACCACGGGACAGGGTGACCAAAAACATTCAGTACTTC.